This TCR beta chain stems from a study of blood T cells in healthy people across ages. Study-level points and caveats: Unknown donor CMV status possibly confounded expanded clonotype changes. Researchers deemed the diversity estimates from one million T cells underestimates.

Comments on this clonotype: Its antigen is not identified.

The CDR3 has 15 amino acids. CDR1 is SGHTA and CDR2 is FQGTGA in the germline V gene. Germline trimming cut 3 bases from V and 3 bases from J; bases unmatched to any gene: 5. The use of a sample-barcoded 5' primer and a J-beta primer mix characterized a second PCR of 7 to 11 cycles. Each cDNA molecule carried a tag from a template-switch adaptor that contained 12 random nucleotides. TCRdb fed the 5' RACE reads into MiXCR, producing one record per CDR3 protein. Altogether fewer than 1,000,000 distinct CDR3 sequences are present, more than 35% being singletons, with the ten largest covering about a sixth. There were healthy Caucasian individuals from Russia, aged about 6 to 100, serving as donors.

This TCR was recovered from a man of 80 years or more in good health. V and J are TRBV7-3 and TRBJ2-3, with 8 bases aligning to TRBD2. The sequenced material came from blood. CDR3 in DNA: TGTGCCAGCAGCTTGCGCGGGAGGACGACAGATACGCAGTATTTT. This sequence encodes CASSLRGRTTDTQYF.